The rows below give T cell receptor beta chains drawn from one sample of a study of shared clonotypes between healthy human individuals. Libraries were prepared by immunoSEQ multiplex PCR; TCRdb keeps only in-frame clonotypes and omits some of them. Seen here are about 2,200,000 clones, about 92% observed once, and the top ten hold about 1.8%. Material: naive CD8+ T cells from PBMCs. These receptors were obtained from a man younger than 35 in good health. Some clones in this sample may be carry-over from other donors' samples. CDR3s include the opening cysteine and the closing phenylalanine or tryptophan. The order of the fields is V gene, clone size, J gene, D gene, CDR3 protein, CDR3 DNA. A D gene is named only where the DNA matches it firmly. Size is omitted from some rows. Given values are once, few, many or a class for expanded clones.

V gene: TRBV28
clone size: .
J gene: TRBJ2-5
D gene: TRBD1
CDR3 protein: CASSTRDRGSQETQYF
CDR3 DNA: TGTGCCAGCAGTACCCGGGACAGGGGATCCCAAGAGACCCAGTACTTC

V gene: TRBV28
clone size: .
J gene: TRBJ2-7
D gene: .
CDR3 protein: CASSLWPQRYEQYF
CDR3 DNA: TGTGCCAGCAGTTTATGGCCACAGAGATACGAGCAGTACTTC

V gene: TRBV6-5
clone size: .
J gene: TRBJ1-6
D gene: TRBD1
CDR3 protein: CASSYWTGDNSPLHF
CDR3 DNA: TGTGCCAGCAGTTATTGGACAGGCGACAATTCACCCCTCCACTTT

V gene: TRBV29-1
clone size: .
J gene: TRBJ2-7
D gene: .
CDR3 protein: CSVELPSYEQYF
CDR3 DNA: TGCAGCGTTGAACTTCCATCCTACGAGCAGTACTTC

V gene: TRBV9
clone size: .
J gene: TRBJ1-1
D gene: TRBD1
CDR3 protein: CASSGQGYNTEAFF
CDR3 DNA: TGTGCCAGCAGCGGACAGGGATATAACACTGAAGCTTTCTTT

V gene: TRBV5-4
clone size: .
J gene: TRBJ2-2
D gene: TRBD1
CDR3 protein: CASKKGIPGQGNTGELFF
CDR3 DNA: TGTGCCAGCAAAAAAGGAATTCCGGGACAGGGGAACACCGGGGAGCTGTTTTTT

V gene: TRBV28
clone size: .
J gene: TRBJ2-7
D gene: TRBD2
CDR3 protein: CASNFPSGRFYEQYF
CDR3 DNA: TGTGCCAGTAACTTCCCTAGCGGGAGGTTCTACGAGCAGTACTTC

V gene: TRBV7-9
clone size: .
J gene: TRBJ2-5
D gene: .
CDR3 protein: CASSFREGAETQYF
CDR3 DNA: TGTGCCAGCAGCTTCAGGGAAGGGGCGGAGACCCAGTACTTC

V gene: TRBV15
clone size: .
J gene: TRBJ2-7
D gene: TRBD2
CDR3 protein: CATSETSVSYEQYF
CDR3 DNA: TGTGCCACCAGCGAGACTAGCGTCTCCTACGAGCAGTACTTC

V gene: TRBV5-1
clone size: .
J gene: TRBJ2-1
D gene: .
CDR3 protein: CASSSFRSTEQFF
CDR3 DNA: TGCGCCAGCAGCTCCTTCCGCTCCACTGAGCAGTTCTTC

V gene: TRBV9
clone size: .
J gene: TRBJ2-7
D gene: .
CDR3 protein: CASSVGGGTYEQYF
CDR3 DNA: TGTGCCAGCAGCGTAGGTGGCGGTACCTACGAGCAGTACTTC

V gene: TRBV7-9
clone size: .
J gene: TRBJ1-1
D gene: .
CDR3 protein: CASSLLGGNTEAFF
CDR3 DNA: TGTGCCAGCAGCTTACTCGGGGGGAACACTGAAGCTTTCTTT

V gene: TRBV14
clone size: .
J gene: TRBJ2-7
D gene: .
CDR3 protein: CASSQRYEQYF
CDR3 DNA: TGTGCCAGCAGCCAGCGCTACGAGCAGTACTTC

V gene: TRBV5-1
clone size: .
J gene: TRBJ1-5
D gene: .
CDR3 protein: CASSLGWGDSNQPQHF
CDR3 DNA: TGCGCCAGCAGCTTGGGGTGGGGAGATAGCAATCAGCCCCAGCATTTT

V gene: TRBV27
clone size: .
J gene: TRBJ2-2
D gene: .
CDR3 protein: CASRPDGSTGELFF
CDR3 DNA: TGTGCCAGCAGACCCGACGGGAGCACCGGGGAGCTGTTTTTT

V gene: TRBV12-5
clone size: .
J gene: TRBJ2-1
D gene: TRBD2
CDR3 protein: CASGWGLAGTYNEQFF
CDR3 DNA: TGTGCTAGTGGTTGGGGACTAGCGGGAACCTACAATGAGCAGTTCTTC

V gene: TRBV29-1
clone size: .
J gene: TRBJ2-4
D gene: .
CDR3 protein: CSVALGRGLAKNIQYF
CDR3 DNA: TGCAGCGTTGCCTTGGGGCGCGGTCTAGCCAAAAACATTCAGTACTTC

V gene: TRBV13
clone size: .
J gene: TRBJ2-5
D gene: TRBD1
CDR3 protein: CASSLLLDRGQETQYF
CDR3 DNA: TGTGCCAGCAGCTTATTGCTGGACAGGGGCCAAGAGACCCAGTACTTC

V gene: TRBV4-1
clone size: .
J gene: TRBJ2-7
D gene: TRBD2
CDR3 protein: CASSLGLATYEQYF
CDR3 DNA: TGCGCCAGCAGCCTTGGACTAGCGACCTACGAGCAGTACTTC

V gene: TRBV14
clone size: once
J gene: TRBJ1-1
D gene: .
CDR3 protein: CASSPRPTPNTEAFF
CDR3 DNA: TGTGCCAGCAGCCCCCGACCGACACCGAACACTGAAGCTTTCTTT

V gene: TRBV5-5
clone size: .
J gene: TRBJ2-1
D gene: .
CDR3 protein: CASSLWGVADNEQFF
CDR3 DNA: TGTGCCAGCAGCTTGTGGGGGGTAGCCGACAATGAGCAGTTCTTC

V gene: TRBV27
clone size: .
J gene: TRBJ2-3
D gene: .
CDR3 protein: CASSLSTLNLDTQYF
CDR3 DNA: TGTGCCAGCAGTTTATCGACCCTCAACTTGGATACGCAGTATTTT

V gene: TRBV4-1
clone size: .
J gene: TRBJ2-1
D gene: .
CDR3 protein: CASSQNGDSYNEQFF
CDR3 DNA: TGCGCCAGCAGCCAAAATGGGGACTCCTACAATGAGCAGTTCTTC

V gene: TRBV7-2
clone size: .
J gene: TRBJ2-7
D gene: .
CDR3 protein: CASSLVGGAYEQYF
CDR3 DNA: TGTGCCAGCAGCTTAGTGGGCGGAGCCTACGAGCAGTACTTC

V gene: TRBV9
clone size: .
J gene: TRBJ2-5
D gene: .
CDR3 protein: CASSLTGRETQYF
CDR3 DNA: TGTGCCAGCAGCTTGACCGGTCGGGAGACCCAGTACTTC

V gene: TRBV7-9
clone size: .
J gene: TRBJ1-1
D gene: .
CDR3 protein: CASSPTGARGFTEAFF
CDR3 DNA: TGTGCCAGCAGCCCCACCGGCGCAAGAGGGTTCACTGAAGCTTTCTTT

V gene: TRBV27
clone size: once
J gene: TRBJ2-7
D gene: TRBD2
CDR3 protein: CASSLSLAALYEQYF
CDR3 DNA: TGTGCCAGCAGTTTGTCACTAGCGGCACTCTACGAGCAGTACTTC

V gene: TRBV7-3
clone size: .
J gene: TRBJ2-1
D gene: TRBD2
CDR3 protein: CASSSLAGAYNEQFF
CDR3 DNA: TGTGCCAGCAGCTCCCTAGCGGGAGCATACAATGAGCAGTTCTTC

V gene: TRBV6-6
clone size: .
J gene: TRBJ1-3
D gene: .
CDR3 protein: CASTKGPRNTIYF
CDR3 DNA: TGTGCCAGCACTAAAGGACCCCGAAACACCATATATTTT